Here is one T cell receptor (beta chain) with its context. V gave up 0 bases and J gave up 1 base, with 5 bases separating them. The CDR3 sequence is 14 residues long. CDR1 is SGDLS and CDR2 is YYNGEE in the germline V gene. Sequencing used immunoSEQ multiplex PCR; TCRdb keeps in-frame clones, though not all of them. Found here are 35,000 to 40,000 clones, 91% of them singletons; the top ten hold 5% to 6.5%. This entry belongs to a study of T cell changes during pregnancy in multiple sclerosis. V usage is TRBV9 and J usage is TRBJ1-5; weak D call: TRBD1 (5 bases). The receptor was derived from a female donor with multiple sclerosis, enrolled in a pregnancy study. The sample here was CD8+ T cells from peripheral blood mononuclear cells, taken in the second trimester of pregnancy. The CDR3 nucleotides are TGTGCCAGCAGCGTAGAGGGGAGCAATCAGCCCCAGCATTTT. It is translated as CASSVEGSNQPQHF.